This T cell receptor beta chain was profiled in a study of cytomegalovirus exposure and HLA in healthy donors. Study-wide background: A subsequent analysis stated that the approximately 120 validation repertoires were run on the same platform as the approximately 700 first-cohort repertoires.

The CDR3 runs to 15 residues. Germline CDR1 reads MNHEY; CDR2 reads SMNVEV (reference sequence). With 6 bases clipped from V and 1 base from J, the junction kept 9 bases outside the gene matches. TCRdb's copy holds only in-frame clones and misses some; the assay was immunoSEQ multiplex PCR. The sample includes more than 200,000 clones, roughly 87% of them seen just once. This sequence joins TRBV27 and TRBJ2-7; 7 nucleotides match TRBD1. This receptor was identified in a woman between 25 and 40 years old in good health and CMV-seronegative. Material: PBMCs. DNA of the CDR3: TGTGCCAGCAGAGTCGACAGGGACCCATCCTACGAGCAGTACTTC. As protein: CASRVDRDPSYEQYF.